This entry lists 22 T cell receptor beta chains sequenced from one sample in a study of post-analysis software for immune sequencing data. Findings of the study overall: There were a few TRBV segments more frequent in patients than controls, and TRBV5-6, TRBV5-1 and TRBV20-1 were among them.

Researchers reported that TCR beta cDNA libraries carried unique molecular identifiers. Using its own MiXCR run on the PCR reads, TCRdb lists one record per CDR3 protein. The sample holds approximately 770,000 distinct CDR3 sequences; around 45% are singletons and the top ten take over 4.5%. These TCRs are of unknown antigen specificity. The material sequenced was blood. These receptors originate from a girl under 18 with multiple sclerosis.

CDR3 DNA: TGTGCCAGCAGCCGGGGACAGGGGGGAATTAACGAGCAGTACTTC. Translating gives CASSRGQGGINEQYF. This chain links TRBV9 with TRBJ2-7, with 11 bases identical to TRBD1. Looked up from germline, CDR1 is SGDLS and CDR2 is YYNGEE. Unmatched junction bases numbered 8, after V lost 4 bases and J lost 5 bases. The CDR3 is 15 residues long. The whole variable domain, filled in from reference TRBV9 and TRBJ2-7, reads DSGVTQTPKHLITATGQRVTLRCSPRSGDLSVYWYQQSLDQGLQFLIQYYNGEERAKGNILERFSAQQFPDLHSELNLSSLELGDSALYFCASSRGQGGINEQYFGPGTRLTVT.

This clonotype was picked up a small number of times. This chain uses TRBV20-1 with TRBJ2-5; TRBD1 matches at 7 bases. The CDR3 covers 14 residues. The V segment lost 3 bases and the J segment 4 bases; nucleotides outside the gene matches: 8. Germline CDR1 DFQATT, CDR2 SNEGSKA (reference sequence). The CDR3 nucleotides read TGCAGTGCTAGTCTGACCGGGACAGCAGAGACCCAGTACTTC. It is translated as CSASLTGTAETQYF.

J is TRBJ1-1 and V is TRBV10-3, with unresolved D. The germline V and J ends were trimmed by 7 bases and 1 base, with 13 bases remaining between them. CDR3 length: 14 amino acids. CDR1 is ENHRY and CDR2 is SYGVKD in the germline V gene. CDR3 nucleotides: TGTGCCATCATCGAAGGGCCCAGGAACACTGAAGCTTTCTTT. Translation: CAIIEGPRNTEAFF.

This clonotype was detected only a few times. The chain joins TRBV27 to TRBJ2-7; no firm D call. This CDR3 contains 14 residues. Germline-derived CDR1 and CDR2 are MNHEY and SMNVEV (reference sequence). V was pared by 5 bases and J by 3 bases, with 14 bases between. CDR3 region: CASSPRDPIYEQYF. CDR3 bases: TGTGCCAGCAGTCCTCGAGACCCGATCTACGAGCAGTACTTC.

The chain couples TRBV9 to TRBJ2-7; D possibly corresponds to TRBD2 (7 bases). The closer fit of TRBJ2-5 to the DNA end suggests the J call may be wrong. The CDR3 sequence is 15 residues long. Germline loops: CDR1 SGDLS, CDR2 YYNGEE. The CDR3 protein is CASSVDRGAGETQYF. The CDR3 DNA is TGTGCCAGCAGCGTAGATCGGGGGGCGGGGGAGACCCAGTACTTC.

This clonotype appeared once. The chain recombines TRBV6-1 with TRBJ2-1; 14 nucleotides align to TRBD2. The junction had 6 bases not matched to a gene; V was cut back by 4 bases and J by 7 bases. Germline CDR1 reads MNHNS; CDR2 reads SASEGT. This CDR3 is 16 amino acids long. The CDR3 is CASSVTGTSGRNEQFF. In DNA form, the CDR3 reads TGTGCCAGCAGTGTGACCGGGACTAGCGGGAGAAATGAGCAGTTCTTC.

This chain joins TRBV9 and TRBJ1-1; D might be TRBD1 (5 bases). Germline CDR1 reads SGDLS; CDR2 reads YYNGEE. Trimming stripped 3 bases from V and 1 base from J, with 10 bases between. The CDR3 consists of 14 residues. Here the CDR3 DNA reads TGTGCCAGCAGCGGAGAAACAGGGAACACTGAAGCTTTCTTT. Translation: CASSGETGNTEAFF.

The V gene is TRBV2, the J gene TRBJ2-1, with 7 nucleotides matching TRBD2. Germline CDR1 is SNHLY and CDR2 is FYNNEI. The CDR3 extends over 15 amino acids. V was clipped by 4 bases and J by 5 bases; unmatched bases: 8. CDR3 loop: CASSAWLAVDNEQFF. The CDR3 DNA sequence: TGTGCCAGCAGTGCCTGGCTAGCGGTGGACAATGAGCAGTTCTTC.

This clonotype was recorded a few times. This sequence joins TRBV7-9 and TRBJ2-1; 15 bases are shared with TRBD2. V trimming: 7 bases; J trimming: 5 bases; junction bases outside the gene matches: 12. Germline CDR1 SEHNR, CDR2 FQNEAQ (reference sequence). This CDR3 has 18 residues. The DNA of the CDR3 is TGTGCCAGCATTCCCCCGGGACTAGCGGGAGGTGGGCACAATGAGCAGTTCTTC. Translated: CASIPPGLAGGGHNEQFF.

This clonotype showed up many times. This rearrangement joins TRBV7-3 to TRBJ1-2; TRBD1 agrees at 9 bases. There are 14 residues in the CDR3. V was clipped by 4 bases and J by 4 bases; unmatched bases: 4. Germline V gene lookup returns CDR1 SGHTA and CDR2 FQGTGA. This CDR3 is CASSSLTGGYGYTF. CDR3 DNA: TGTGCCAGCAGCTCGCTGACAGGGGGCTATGGCTACACCTTC. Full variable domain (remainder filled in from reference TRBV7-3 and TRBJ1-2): GAGVSQTPSNKVTEKGKYVELRCDPISGHTALYWYRQSLGQGPEFLIYFQGTGAADDSGLPNDRFFAVRPEGSVSTLKIQRTERGDSAVYLCASSSLTGGYGYTFGSGTRLTVV.

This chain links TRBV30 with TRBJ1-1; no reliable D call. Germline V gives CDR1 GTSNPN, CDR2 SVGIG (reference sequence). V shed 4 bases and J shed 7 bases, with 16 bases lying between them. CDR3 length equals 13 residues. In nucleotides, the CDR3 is TGTGCCTGGAAAACTCCGGGGTTGAATGAAGCTTTCTTT. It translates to CAWKTPGLNEAFF.

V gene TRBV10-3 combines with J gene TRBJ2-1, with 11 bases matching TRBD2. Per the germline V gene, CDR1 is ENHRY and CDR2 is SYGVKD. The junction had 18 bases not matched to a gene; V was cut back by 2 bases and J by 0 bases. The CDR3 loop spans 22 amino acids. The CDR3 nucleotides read TGTGCCATCAGTGAGCCTGTTGATTACGGGACTAGCGGATACAGCTCCTACAATGAGCAGTTCTTC. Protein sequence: CAISEPVDYGTSGYSSYNEQFF.

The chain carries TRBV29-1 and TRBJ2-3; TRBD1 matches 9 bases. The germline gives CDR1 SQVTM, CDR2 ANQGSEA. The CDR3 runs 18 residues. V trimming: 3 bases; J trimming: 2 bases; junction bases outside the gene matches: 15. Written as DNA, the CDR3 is TGCAGCGTTGACGGGACAGGGAGGGTTATGGGGACCACAGATACGCAGTATTTT. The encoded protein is CSVDGTGRVMGTTDTQYF.

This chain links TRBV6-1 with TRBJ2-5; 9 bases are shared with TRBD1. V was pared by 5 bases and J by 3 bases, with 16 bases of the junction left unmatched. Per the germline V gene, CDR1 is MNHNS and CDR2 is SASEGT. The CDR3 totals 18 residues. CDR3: CASSRSGGTGRFEETQYF. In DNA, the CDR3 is TGTGCCAGCAGTCGGTCCGGGGGGACAGGGAGATTCGAAGAGACCCAGTACTTC.

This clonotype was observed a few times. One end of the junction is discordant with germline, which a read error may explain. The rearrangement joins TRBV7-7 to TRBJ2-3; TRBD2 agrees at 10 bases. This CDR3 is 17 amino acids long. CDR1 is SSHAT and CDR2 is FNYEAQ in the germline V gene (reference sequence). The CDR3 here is CASSPGVASGRGDTQYF. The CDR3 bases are TGTGCTAGCAGCCCCGGCGTGGCTAGCGGGAGAGGTGATACGCAGTATTTT.

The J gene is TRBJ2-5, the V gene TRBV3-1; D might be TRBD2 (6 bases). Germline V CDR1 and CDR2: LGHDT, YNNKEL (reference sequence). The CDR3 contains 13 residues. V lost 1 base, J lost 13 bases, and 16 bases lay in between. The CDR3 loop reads CASSQGVAGLMYF. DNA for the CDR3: TGTGCCAGCAGCCAAGGGGTCGCGGGGCTTATGTACTTC.

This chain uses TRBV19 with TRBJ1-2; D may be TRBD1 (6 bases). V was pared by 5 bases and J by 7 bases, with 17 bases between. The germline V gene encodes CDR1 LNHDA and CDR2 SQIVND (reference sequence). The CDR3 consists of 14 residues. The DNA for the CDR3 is TGTGCCAGTAGTCTCGAGGACAGAAGTGGTGGCTACACCTTC. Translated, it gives CASSLEDRSGGYTF.

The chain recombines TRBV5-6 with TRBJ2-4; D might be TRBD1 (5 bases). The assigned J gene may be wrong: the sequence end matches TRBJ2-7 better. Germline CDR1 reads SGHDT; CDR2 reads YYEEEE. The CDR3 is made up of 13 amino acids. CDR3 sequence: CASSFVKGYEQYF. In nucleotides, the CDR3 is TGTGCCAGCAGCTTTGTCAAGGGGTACGAGCAGTACTTC.

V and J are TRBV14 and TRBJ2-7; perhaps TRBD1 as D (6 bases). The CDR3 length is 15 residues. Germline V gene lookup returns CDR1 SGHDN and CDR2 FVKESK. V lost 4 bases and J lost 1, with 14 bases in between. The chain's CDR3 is CASSRGQHDSYEQYF. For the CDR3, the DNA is TGTGCCAGCAGCCGAGGACAGCACGATTCCTACGAGCAGTACTTC.

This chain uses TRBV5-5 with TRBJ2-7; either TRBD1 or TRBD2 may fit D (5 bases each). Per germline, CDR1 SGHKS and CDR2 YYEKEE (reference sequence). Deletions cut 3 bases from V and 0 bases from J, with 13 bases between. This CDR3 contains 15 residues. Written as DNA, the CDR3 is TGTGCCAGCAGCTGGCAGATAGGGACCTCCTACGAGCAGTACTTC. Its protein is CASSWQIGTSYEQYF.

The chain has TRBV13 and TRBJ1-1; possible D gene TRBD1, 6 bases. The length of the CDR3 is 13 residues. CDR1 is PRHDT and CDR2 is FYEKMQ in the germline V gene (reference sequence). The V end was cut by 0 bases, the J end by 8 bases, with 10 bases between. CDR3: CASSLGPGAEAFF. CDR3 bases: TGTGCCAGCAGCTTAGGTCCGGGGGCGGAAGCTTTCTTT.

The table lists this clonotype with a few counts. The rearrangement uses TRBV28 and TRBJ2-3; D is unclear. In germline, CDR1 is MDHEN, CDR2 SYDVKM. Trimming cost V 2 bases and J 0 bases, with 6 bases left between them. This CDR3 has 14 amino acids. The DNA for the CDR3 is TGTGCCAGCAGTTTAGGGATTAGCACAGATACGCAGTATTTT. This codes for CASSLGISTDTQYF.